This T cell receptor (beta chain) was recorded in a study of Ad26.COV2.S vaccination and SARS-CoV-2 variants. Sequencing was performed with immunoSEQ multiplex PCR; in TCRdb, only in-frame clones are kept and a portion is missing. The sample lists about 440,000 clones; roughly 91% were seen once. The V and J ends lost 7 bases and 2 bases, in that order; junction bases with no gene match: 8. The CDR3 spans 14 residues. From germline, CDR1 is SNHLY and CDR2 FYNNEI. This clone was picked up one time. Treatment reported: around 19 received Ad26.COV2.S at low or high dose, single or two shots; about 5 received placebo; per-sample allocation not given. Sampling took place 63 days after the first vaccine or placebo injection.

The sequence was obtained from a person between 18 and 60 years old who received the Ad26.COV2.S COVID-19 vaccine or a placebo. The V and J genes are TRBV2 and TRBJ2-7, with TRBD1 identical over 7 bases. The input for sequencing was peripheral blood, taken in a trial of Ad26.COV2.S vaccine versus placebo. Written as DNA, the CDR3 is TGTGCCAGCACAGAGGGGGACAGCGCCTACGAGCAGTACTTC. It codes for CASTEGDSAYEQYF.